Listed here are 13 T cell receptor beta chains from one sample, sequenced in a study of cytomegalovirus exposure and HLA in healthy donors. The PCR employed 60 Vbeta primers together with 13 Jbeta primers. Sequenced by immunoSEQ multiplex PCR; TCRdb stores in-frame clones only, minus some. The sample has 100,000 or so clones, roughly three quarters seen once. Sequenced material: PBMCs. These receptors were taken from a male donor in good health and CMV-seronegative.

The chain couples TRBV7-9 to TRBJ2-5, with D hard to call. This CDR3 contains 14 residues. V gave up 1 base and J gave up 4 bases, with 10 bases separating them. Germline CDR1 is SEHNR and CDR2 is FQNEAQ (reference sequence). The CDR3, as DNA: TGTGCCAGCAGCTTAGGTGCGGTGCGAGAGACCCAGTACTTC. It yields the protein CASSLGAVRETQYF.

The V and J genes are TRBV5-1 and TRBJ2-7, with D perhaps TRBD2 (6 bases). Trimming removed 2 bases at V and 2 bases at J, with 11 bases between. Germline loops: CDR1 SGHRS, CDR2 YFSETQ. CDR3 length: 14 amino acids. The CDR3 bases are TGCGCCAGCAGCTTTACGGGAGTCGCCTACGAGCAGTACTTC. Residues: CASSFTGVAYEQYF.

The CDR3 loop reads CASRSPGQGSSIYGYTF. The CDR3 DNA reads TGTGCCAGCAGGTCGCCGGGACAGGGCTCTTCGATCTATGGCTACACCTTC. The rearrangement joins TRBV28 to TRBJ1-2; TRBD1 matches at 9 bases. The V gene's germline CDR1 is MDHEN and CDR2 SYDVKM. V was pared by 6 bases and J by 4 bases, with 15 bases of the junction left unmatched. This CDR3 region has 17 residues.

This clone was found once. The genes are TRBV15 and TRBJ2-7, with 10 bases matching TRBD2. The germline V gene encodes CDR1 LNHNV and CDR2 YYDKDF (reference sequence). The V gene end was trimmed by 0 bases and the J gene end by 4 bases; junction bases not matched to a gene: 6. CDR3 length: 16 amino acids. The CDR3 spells CATSRDRPSGSYEQYF. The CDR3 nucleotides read TGTGCCACCAGCAGAGATCGCCCTAGCGGGAGTTACGAGCAGTACTTC.

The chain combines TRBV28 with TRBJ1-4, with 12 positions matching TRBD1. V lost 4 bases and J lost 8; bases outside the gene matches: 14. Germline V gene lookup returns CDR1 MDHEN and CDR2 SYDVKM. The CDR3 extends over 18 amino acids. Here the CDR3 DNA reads TGTGCCAGCAGTTCTCGTCCGGGACAGGGGGCGCGGGGGGAAAAACTGTTTTTT. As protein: CASSSRPGQGARGEKLFF. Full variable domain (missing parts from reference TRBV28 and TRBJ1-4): DVKVTQSSRYLVKRTGEKVFLECVQDMDHENMFWYRQDPGLGLRLIYFSYDVKMKEKGDIPEGYSVSREKKERFSLILESASTNQTSMYLCASSSRPGQGARGEKLFFGSGTQLSVL.

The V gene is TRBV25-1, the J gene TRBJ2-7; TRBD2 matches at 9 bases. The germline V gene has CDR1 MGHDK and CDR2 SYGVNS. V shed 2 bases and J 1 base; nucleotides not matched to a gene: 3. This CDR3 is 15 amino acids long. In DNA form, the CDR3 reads TGTGCCAGCAGTGAAAAGGGACTAGCTTCCTACGAGCAGTACTTC. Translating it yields CASSEKGLASYEQYF.

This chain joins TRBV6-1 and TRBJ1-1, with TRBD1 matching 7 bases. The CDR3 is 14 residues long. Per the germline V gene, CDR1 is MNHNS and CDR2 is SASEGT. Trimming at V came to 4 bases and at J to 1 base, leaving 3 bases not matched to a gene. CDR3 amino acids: CASSGGTANTEAFF. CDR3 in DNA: TGTGCCAGCAGTGGGGGGACAGCGAACACTGAAGCTTTCTTT.

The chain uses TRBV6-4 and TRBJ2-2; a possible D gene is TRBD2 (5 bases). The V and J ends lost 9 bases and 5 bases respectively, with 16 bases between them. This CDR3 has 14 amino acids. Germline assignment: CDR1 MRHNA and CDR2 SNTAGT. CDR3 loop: CASGAAPGTGELFF. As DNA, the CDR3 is TGTGCCAGTGGAGCGGCCCCGGGGACCGGGGAGCTGTTTTTT.

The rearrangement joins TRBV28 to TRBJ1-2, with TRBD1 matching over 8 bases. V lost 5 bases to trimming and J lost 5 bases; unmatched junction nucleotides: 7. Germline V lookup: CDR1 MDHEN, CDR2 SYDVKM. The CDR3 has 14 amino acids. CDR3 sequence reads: CASSLTQGAYGYTF. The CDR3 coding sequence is TGTGCCAGCAGTCTCACGCAGGGGGCGTATGGCTACACCTTC.

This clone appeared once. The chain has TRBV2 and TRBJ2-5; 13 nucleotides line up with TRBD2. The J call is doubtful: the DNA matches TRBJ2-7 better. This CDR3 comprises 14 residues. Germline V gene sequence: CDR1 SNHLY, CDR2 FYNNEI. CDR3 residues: CANGLAGESYEQYF. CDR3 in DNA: TGTGCCAACGGACTAGCGGGAGAGTCCTACGAGCAGTACTTC.

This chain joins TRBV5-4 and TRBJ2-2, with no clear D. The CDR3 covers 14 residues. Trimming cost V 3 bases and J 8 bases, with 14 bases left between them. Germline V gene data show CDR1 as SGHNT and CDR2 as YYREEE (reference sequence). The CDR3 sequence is CASSSRMAEGELFF. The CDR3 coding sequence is TGTGCCAGCAGCTCCCGGATGGCGGAGGGGGAGCTGTTTTTT.

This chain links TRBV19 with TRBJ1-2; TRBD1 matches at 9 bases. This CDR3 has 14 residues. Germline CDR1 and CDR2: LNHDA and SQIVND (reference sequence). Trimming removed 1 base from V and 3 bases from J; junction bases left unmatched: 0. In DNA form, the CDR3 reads TGTGCCAGTAGTATAGGACAGGGGGACTATGGCTACACCTTC. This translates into CASSIGQGDYGYTF.

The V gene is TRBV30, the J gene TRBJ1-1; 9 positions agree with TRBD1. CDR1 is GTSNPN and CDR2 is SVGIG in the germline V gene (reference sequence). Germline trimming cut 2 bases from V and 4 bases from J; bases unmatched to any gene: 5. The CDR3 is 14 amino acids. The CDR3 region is CAWSMGQGGTEAFF. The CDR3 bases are TGTGCCTGGAGTATGGGACAGGGAGGCACTGAAGCTTTCTTT.